This entry is about one TCR beta chain. The antigen is undetermined. These data come from a study of blood T cells in healthy people across ages. Regarding the study as a whole: Bulk PBMC profiling left naive and antigen-experienced comparisons inconclusive.

The germline V and J ends were trimmed by 8 bases and 4 bases, with 16 bases remaining between them. The CDR3 has 14 amino acids. Per germline, CDR1 SNHLY and CDR2 FYNNEI. The authors ran a second PCR of 7 to 11 cycles using a sample-barcoded 5' primer and a J-beta primer mix. Each of the samples gave a minimum of 3 million paired-end reads that contained CDR3. TCRdb called the 5' RACE reads again in MiXCR, with one record for every CDR3 protein. The sample contains roughly 2 million distinct CDR3 sequences, about 49% of which appear only once. This sequence joins TRBV2 and TRBJ2-3, with D tentatively TRBD1 (8 bases). The sample comprised blood. The source of this sequence is a middle-aged woman in good health. CDR3 nucleotides: TGTGCCAGCGGAGACAGGGGAGGGGCAGATACGCAGTATTTT. It encodes CASGDRGGADTQYF. Using reference TRBV2 and TRBJ2-3 for the parts outside the CDR3, the full variable domain is EPEVTQTPSHQVTQMGQEVILRCVPISNHLYFYWYRQILGQKVEFLVSFYNNEISEKSEIFDDQFSVERPDGSNFTLKIRSTKLEDSAMYFCASGDRGGADTQYFGPGTRLTVL.